In its sample, the clone carrying this T cell receptor beta chain was seen once. Source study methods: By means of reference gene primer amplification, nucleated cell counts were estimated. Profiling relied on immunoSEQ multiplex PCR, and the TCRdb table lists in-frame clones only, not all of them. The V and J calls and clone size were taken over from that table, and D and trimming were inferred from the DNA. The sample lists some 97,000 clones; around four fifths were seen once. The sample originates from a study of blood T cell repertoires in COVID-19. Study overall: Nucleic acid was either cDNA or gDNA, and it came from T cells, B-cell-depleted T cells, or PBMCs.

This CDR3 region has 15 residues. Germline CDR1 and CDR2: SNHLY and FYNNEI. The ends were cut back, 6 bases at V and 2 bases at J, with 17 bases in the middle. Material for sequencing was peripheral blood. The V gene is TRBV2, the J gene TRBJ2-7; perhaps TRBD2 as D (5 bases). The TCR originated in a middle-aged man with active or convalescent COVID-19. CDR3 sequence reads: CASSEGPEETYEQYF. In DNA form, the CDR3 reads TGTGCCAGCAGCGAGGGCCCGGAGGAAACCTACGAGCAGTACTTC.